Listed below are T cell receptor beta chains from one sample, sequenced in a study of OX40 agonist ivuxolimab in advanced cancers. Clones were sequenced by immunoSEQ multiplex PCR, and TCRdb holds only the in-frame ones, with some missing. The data contain about 62,000 clones, roughly 80% of them singletons. Specimen: CD4+ or CD8+ T cells sorted from blood, collected in a trial of the OX40 agonist ivuxolimab. The receptors stem from an adult with an advanced solid tumor such as melanoma, head and neck, liver or kidney cancer. CDR3s include the opening cysteine and the closing phenylalanine or tryptophan. The order of the fields is D gene, J gene, clone size, V gene, CDR3 protein, CDR3 DNA. D genes are given only for firm matches. Clone size is given for some rows only: seen once, a few or many times, or a class if the clone is expanded.

-	TRBJ1-4	few	TRBV19	CASSSRTVNEKLFF	TGTGCCAGTAGTTCGAGGACAGTCAATGAAAAACTGTTTTTT
-	TRBJ1-2	-	TRBV18	CASSPRDQGHGYTF	TGTGCCAGCTCACCACGTGACCAGGGGCATGGCTACACCTTC
TRBD1	TRBJ1-2	-	TRBV9	CASSPRDREGYYGYTF	TGTGCCAGCAGCCCCCGGGACAGGGAAGGGTACTATGGCTACACCTTC
-	TRBJ1-2	-	TRBV6-4	CASSFGTATANYGYTF	TGTGCCAGCAGTTTTGGGACGGCGACCGCTAACTATGGCTACACCTTC
-	TRBJ2-2	-	TRBV9	CASSVERGGGELFF	TGTGCCAGCAGCGTAGAGAGAGGGGGCGGGGAGCTGTTTTTT
-	TRBJ1-5	-	TRBV28	CASRLKRGRKNQPQHF	TGTGCCAGCAGGTTAAAAAGGGGACGGAAGAATCAGCCCCAGCATTTT
TRBD2	TRBJ2-3	-	TRBV10-2	CASSELAGAADTQYF	TGCGCCAGCAGTGAACTAGCGGGGGCAGCAGATACGCAGTATTTT
TRBD1	TRBJ2-2	-	TRBV7-3	CASRTTGTNTGELFF	TGTGCCAGCAGGACGACAGGGACGAACACCGGGGAGCTGTTTTTT
TRBD1	TRBJ2-7	-	TRBV6-5	CASSLGQGGLGQYF	TGTGCCAGCAGTTTGGGACAGGGGGGCTTAGGGCAGTACTTC
-	TRBJ1-4	-	TRBV5-3	CARSLAHLLVQGGIRHEKLFF	TGTGCCAGAAGCTTGGCCCACCTCCTTGTCCAGGGAGGGATTAGGCATGAAAAACTGTTTTTT
TRBD2	TRBJ2-5	-	TRBV2	CASLLAGGPGETQYF	TGTGCCAGCCTACTAGCGGGGGGGCCCGGGGAGACCCAGTACTTC
TRBD1	TRBJ2-7	few	TRBV30	CAWSSGLPGTGTF	TGTGCCTGGAGCTCAGGCCTTCCCGGGACAGGGACCTTC
-	TRBJ2-5	-	TRBV7-2	CASSPITQETQYF	TGTGCCAGCAGCCCTATAACCCAAGAGACCCAGTACTTC
TRBD1	TRBJ2-4	once	TRBV28	CASSNPGGAKNIQYF	TGTGCCAGCAGTAACCCAGGGGGCGCCAAAAACATTCAGTACTTC
-	TRBJ2-5	-	TRBV27	CASSSRSRETQYF	TGTGCCAGCTCTAGTAGGTCAAGAGAGACCCAGTACTTC
TRBD1	TRBJ2-7	-	TRBV30	CAFQVRDRVNYEQYF	TGTGCTTTCCAAGTCCGGGACAGGGTTAACTACGAGCAGTACTTC
TRBD1	TRBJ2-4	-	TRBV2	CATTRDRGWRNIQYF	TGTGCCACCACCCGGGACAGGGGGTGGAGGAACATTCAGTACTTC
TRBD1	TRBJ2-1	-	TRBV10-3	CAISEPDRGLRNEQFF	TGTGCCATCAGTGAGCCCGACAGGGGGCTTAGGAATGAGCAGTTCTTC
-	TRBJ1-2	-	TRBV20-1	CSARYYGYTF	TGCAGTGCTCGGTACTATGGCTACACCTTC